This T cell receptor (beta chain) emerged from a study of blood T cell repertoires in COVID-19. Overall study: From the United States, Italy and Spain came samples of acute and convalescent COVID-19.

J lost 7 bases, V lost 0 bases, and 7 bases had no gene match. CDR1 is KGHSH and CDR2 is LQKENI in the germline V gene. This CDR3 has 16 amino acids. In the original workflow: Estimation of nucleated cell counts was performed using reference gene primer amplification. TCRdb's copy holds only in-frame clones and misses some; the assay was immunoSEQ multiplex PCR. The DNA gave D and trimming, while V, J and clone size come from that table. Here the sample spans about 69,000 clones, about four fifths being singletons. What was sequenced was peripheral blood. The J gene is TRBJ2-1, the V gene TRBV18; 9 bases map to TRBD2. The receptor's source is a human donor in a cohort sampled during active COVID-19. CDR3 in DNA: TGTGCCAGCTCACCACCGTGGCTAGCGGGGATTAATGAGCAGTTCTTC. Protein product: CASSPPWLAGINEQFF.